This TCR beta chain was sequenced in a study of vaccination effects on CD4 cells after COVID-19. For the study at large: After expansion with viral peptide pools in the ViraFEST assay, antigen-specific CD4+ T cells were sequenced. The cohort was immunized with two doses of either the BNT162b2 or mRNA-1273 vaccine. Study-wide results and caveats: The study found that only 1 of 255 vaccine-induced clones from healthy vaccinees cross-reacted with common cold coronaviruses.

In germline, CDR1 is SEHNR, CDR2 FQNEAQ (reference sequence). CDR3 length equals 13 residues. Trimming left V 3 bases short and J 8 bases short, with 8 bases between. The authors isolated CD4+ T cells after around 11 days of culture. A half-medium replacement with IL-2 medium was carried out on days 3 and 7. About this clone: Its antigen is still unknown.

Method: immunoSEQ multiplex PCR; TCRdb's copy keeps in-frame clones and lacks some. The sample carries about 74,000 clones, approximately 80% recorded once. The TCR was taken from a human donor who received a COVID-19 vaccine. The source was CD4+ T cells from PBMCs cultured without peptide, collected before COVID-19 vaccination. The rearrangement uses TRBV7-9 and TRBJ1-6; D might be TRBD1 (5 bases). CDR3 nucleotide sequence: TGTGCCAGCAGCTTGGTGGGGGATTCACCCCTCCACTTT. As protein: CASSLVGDSPLHF.